Each of the 21 T cell receptor beta chains below was sequenced from the same sample in a study of OX40 agonist ivuxolimab in advanced cancers. To prepare the library, the immunoSEQ multiplex PCR assay was applied. Sourced from immuneACCESS, this table was stored by TCRdb with only in-frame sequences that have V and J called. A share of the clones is absent; for the studies checked, an unresolved V gene accounts for under half, and the remainder has no known explanation. This sample has around 40,000 clones in its table, and about 90% of those were observed once. Approximately 0.37% of the sample is held by the ten biggest clonotypes. Source: CD4+ or CD8+ T cells sorted from blood, taken in a trial of the OX40 agonist ivuxolimab. The receptors come from an adult with an advanced solid tumor such as melanoma, head and neck, liver or kidney cancer.

V gene TRBV5-4 combines with J gene TRBJ1-2, with 7 bases identical to TRBD1. This CDR3 is built from 13 residues. After removal of 4 bases from V and 4 bases from J, the junction contained 4 bases not matched to a gene. Germline V gene data show CDR1 as SGHNT and CDR2 as YYREEE (reference sequence). CDR3 coding DNA: TGTGCCAGCAGCGTACAGGGGATCTATGGCTACACCTTC. It is translated as CASSVQGIYGYTF.

V usage is TRBV19 and J usage is TRBJ2-7, with 7 positions matching TRBD1. Germline trimming cut 6 bases from V and 4 bases from J; bases unmatched to any gene: 6. The germline CDR1 and CDR2 sequences are LNHDA and SQIVND (reference sequence). The CDR3 is 13 residues long. CDR3: CASRETGMYEQYF. CDR3 nucleotides: TGTGCCAGTAGGGAGACAGGGATGTACGAGCAGTACTTC. Full variable domain (outside the CDR3, taken from reference TRBV19 and TRBJ2-7): DGGITQSPKYLFRKEGQNVTLSCEQNLNHDAMYWYRQDPGQGLRLIYYSQIVNDFQKGDIAEGYSVSREKKESFPLTVTSAQKNPTAFYLCASRETGMYEQYFGPGTRLTVT.

This chain joins TRBV5-1 and TRBJ1-2; 9 bases are a match to TRBD1. The CDR3 sequence is 15 residues long. Germline-derived CDR1 and CDR2 are SGHRS and YFSETQ. J lost 4 bases, V lost 4 bases, and 8 bases had no gene match. The CDR3 protein is CASSPEGTGLYGYTF. DNA of the CDR3: TGCGCCAGCAGCCCTGAGGGGACAGGGCTCTATGGCTACACCTTC.

The chain links TRBV2 to TRBJ2-4; D uncertain. This CDR3 region has 13 residues. Trimming pared 2 bases from V and 9 bases from J, leaving 11 bases between. Germline-derived CDR1 and CDR2 are SNHLY and FYNNEI. In nucleotides, the CDR3 is TGTGCCAGCAGTGAACATGGCCAGAGCATTCAGTACTTC. Encoded protein: CASSEHGQSIQYF.

The CDR3 bases are TGTGCCAGTAAGGGATCCGGGAGGGCAATCGGGGAGCTGTTTTTT. It translates to CASKGSGRAIGELFF. This chain links TRBV19 with TRBJ2-2, with TRBD2 identical over 8 bases. The V gene end was trimmed by 7 bases and the J gene end by 7 bases; junction bases not matched to a gene: 11. CDR1 and CDR2 (germline): LNHDA, SQIVND (reference sequence). The CDR3 totals 15 residues. Full variable domain (outside the CDR3, taken from reference TRBV19 and TRBJ2-2): DGGITQSPKYLFRKEGQNVTLSCEQNLNHDAMYWYRQDPGQGLRLIYYSQIVNDFQKGDIAEGYSVSREKKESFPLTVTSAQKNPTAFYLCASKGSGRAIGELFFGEGSRLTVL.

On this clone itself: This CDR3 is also generated by other DNA sequences in the sample. The rearrangement uses TRBV28 and TRBJ1-2; TRBD1 agrees at 8 bases. CDR1 and CDR2 (germline): MDHEN, SYDVKM. The CDR3 spans 13 residues. Unmatched junction bases numbered 7, after V lost 5 bases and J lost 8 bases. CDR3: CASSRQGAGGYTF. CDR3 bases: TGTGCCAGCAGTCGGCAGGGGGCGGGGGGCTACACCTTC.

Only one count was recorded for this clone. The V call is TRBV19, the J call TRBJ1-5; weak D call: TRBD1 (6 bases). The CDR3 totals 13 residues. CDR1 and CDR2 from the germline V gene are LNHDA and SQIVND (reference sequence). Trimming removed 4 bases at V and 4 bases at J, with 8 bases between. This CDR3 reads CASSNTGNQPQHF. The CDR3 nucleotides read TGTGCCAGTAGTAACACAGGGAATCAGCCCCAGCATTTT.

The chain joins TRBV30 to TRBJ2-7, with D uncertain. This CDR3 spans 14 amino acids. Trimming shortened V by 3 bases and J by 6 bases, and 18 bases separated the two germline ends. The germline V gene encodes CDR1 GTSNPN and CDR2 SVGIG (reference sequence). Here the CDR3 DNA reads TGTGCCTGGAGGTTTTGGACCCAAAGTGGCGAGCAGTACTTC. It encodes CAWRFWTQSGEQYF.

The J gene is TRBJ2-5, the V gene TRBV6-6; 7 bases are shared with TRBD2. The CDR3 has 15 residues. V gave up 1 base and J gave up 3 bases; unmatched junction bases: 5. Germline V gene lookup returns CDR1 MNHNY and CDR2 SVGAGI (reference sequence). CDR3: CASSYLGGGEETQYF. The DNA for the CDR3 is TGTGCCAGCAGTTACTTGGGGGGAGGGGAAGAGACCCAGTACTTC.

This sequence joins TRBV5-6 and TRBJ1-5; TRBD1 is a possible D gene (6 bases). Trimming pared 5 bases from V and 6 bases from J, leaving 9 bases between. The CDR3 extends over 12 amino acids. Germline CDR1 SGHDT, CDR2 YYEEEE. For the CDR3, the DNA is TGTGCCAGCAGTTTACAGGGTCAGCCCCAGCATTTT. It translates to CASSLQGQPQHF.

The gene calls are TRBV5-1 and TRBJ1-1; possible D gene TRBD1, 6 bases. The CDR3 runs 15 residues. Trimming removed 4 bases at V and 1 base at J, with 14 bases between. Germline V gives CDR1 SGHRS, CDR2 YFSETQ. CDR3 amino acids: CASSRGHLENTEAFF. The DNA of the CDR3 is TGCGCCAGCAGCCGGGGACACCTGGAGAACACTGAAGCTTTCTTT.

This clone appeared a few times. V usage is TRBV7-9 and J usage is TRBJ2-7; D ambiguous. Trimming removed 5 bases from V and 3 bases from J, with 11 bases in between. Germline V gives CDR1 SEHNR, CDR2 FQNEAQ (reference sequence). The CDR3 runs to 13 residues. CDR3 in DNA: TGTGCCAGCAGCCTTTGGCAGGACTACGAGCAGTACTTC. This codes for CASSLWQDYEQYF.

The rearrangement uses TRBV30 and TRBJ2-5; D not certain. This CDR3 comprises 13 residues. CDR1 GTSNPN and CDR2 SVGIG come from the germline V gene (reference sequence). V lost 2 bases and J lost 2, with 9 bases in between. CDR3 protein: CAWSIGSQETQYF. Here the CDR3 DNA reads TGTGCCTGGAGTATTGGATCTCAAGAGACCCAGTACTTC.

The J gene is TRBJ2-7, the V gene TRBV6-7; 11 bases line up with TRBD1. TRBV6-7 is given ORF status, its function remaining uncertain. Trimming cost V 5 bases and J 7 bases; bases outside gene matches: 13. The CDR3 spans 16 residues. CDR3 in amino acids: CASSPPQDRGLGEQYF. The CDR3 DNA reads as TGTGCCAGCAGTCCACCTCAGGACAGGGGGCTGGGGGAGCAGTACTTC.

The chain recombines TRBV5-1 with TRBJ2-3, with 11 bases that match TRBD2. The CDR3 sequence is 14 residues long. Germline V lookup: CDR1 SGHRS, CDR2 YFSETQ. Trimming took 7 bases from V and 3 from J; bases not matched to a gene: 4. The CDR3 protein is CASRTSGSTDTQYF. For the CDR3, the DNA is TGCGCCAGCCGAACTAGCGGGAGTACAGATACGCAGTATTTT.

This rearrangement joins TRBV30 to TRBJ1-5, with D hard to call. The CDR3 runs 15 residues. V lost 0 bases to trimming and J lost 3 bases, with 12 bases between them. In germline, CDR1 is GTSNPN, CDR2 SVGIG (reference sequence). The CDR3 here is CAWSVRGQLNQPQHF. The CDR3 nucleotides are TGTGCCTGGAGTGTACGTGGGCAGCTCAATCAGCCCCAGCATTTT.

The chain recombines TRBV4-1 with TRBJ1-4; D is uncertain. Trimming shortened V by 0 bases and J by 11 bases, and 13 bases separated the two germline ends. The germline V gene has CDR1 MGHRA and CDR2 YSYEKL. The CDR3 loop spans 14 amino acids. Written as DNA, the CDR3 is TGCGCCAGCAGCCAAGAGGAGCAGGCCTTGAAACTGTTTTTT. This codes for CASSQEEQALKLFF.

The CDR3 DNA follows: TGTGCCAGCAGCTTAGGAGGTGCTTCGTCCTACGAGCAGTACTTC. This translates into CASSLGGASSYEQYF. This chain uses TRBV7-2 with TRBJ2-7, with D uncertain. V was clipped by 1 base and J by 1 base, with 11 bases between them. The CDR3 contains 15 residues. The V gene's germline CDR1 is SGHTA and CDR2 FQGNSA.

The V call is TRBV30, the J call TRBJ1-5; no firm D call. Germline-derived CDR1 and CDR2 are GTSNPN and SVGIG (reference sequence). Trimming pared 0 bases from V and 3 bases from J, leaving 12 bases between. The CDR3 loop spans 15 amino acids. The CDR3 sequence is CAWSVGSALNQPQHF. The CDR3 nucleotides are TGTGCCTGGAGTGTAGGCTCAGCACTCAATCAGCCCCAGCATTTT. Supplemented by reference TRBV30 and TRBJ1-5, the full variable domain reads SQTIHQWPATLVQPVGSPLSLECTVEGTSNPNLYWYRQAAGRGLQLLFYSVGIGQISSEVPQNLSASRPQDRQFILSSKKLLLSDSGFYLCAWSVGSALNQPQHFGDGTRLSIL.

J is TRBJ1-4 and V is TRBV15; possible D gene TRBD1, 5 bases. This CDR3 contains 14 residues. CDR1 and CDR2 from the germline V gene are LNHNV and YYDKDF (reference sequence). V gave up 4 bases and J gave up 6 bases, with 12 bases separating them. The CDR3 region has the DNA TGTGCCACCAGCAACAGGAATAGTGATGAAAAACTGTTTTTT. Translated, it gives CATSNRNSDEKLFF.

The chain joins TRBV5-1 to TRBJ1-2, with D unresolved. Germline assignment: CDR1 SGHRS and CDR2 YFSETQ. The V gene lost 2 bases and the J gene lost 7 bases, with 9 bases spanning the gap. The CDR3 runs 12 residues. CDR3 loop: CASSLVALGYTF. The CDR3 DNA follows: TGCGCCAGCAGCTTAGTCGCTCTTGGCTACACCTTC.